The next 5 T cell receptor beta chains were all read from a single sample in a study of blood T cell repertoires in COVID-19. Here immunoSEQ multiplex PCR was the method, and the copy in TCRdb shows in-frame clones only, minus some. The sample holds around 150,000 clones; around 74% are singletons and the top ten take 2.5% to 3.5%. The sequenced material came from peripheral blood. Receptor source: a man in his 70s with acute or convalescent COVID-19.

This chain connects TRBV6-6 to TRBJ2-7; no definite D call. Germline assignment: CDR1 MNHNY and CDR2 SVGAGI (reference sequence). Trimming stripped 2 bases from V and 7 bases from J, with 18 bases between. The CDR3 extends over 15 amino acids. CDR3 nucleotide sequence: TGTGCCAGCAGTTACATCTCGGCGGCCCTTGGGGAGCAGTACTTC. Its translation: CASSYISAALGEQYF.

This sequence joins TRBV5-5 and TRBJ2-5, with 7 bases identical to TRBD1. The J segment lost 1 base and the V segment lost 4 bases, leaving 4 bases of the junction unmatched. The CDR3 loop spans 14 amino acids. Germline V gene sequence: CDR1 SGHKS, CDR2 YYEKEE (reference sequence). This CDR3 reads CASSRGGFQETQYF. CDR3 DNA sequence: TGTGCCAGCAGCCGAGGGGGCTTCCAAGAGACCCAGTACTTC.

This chain links TRBV28 with TRBJ1-1, with 8 bases lining up with TRBD1. After removal of 4 bases from V and 0 bases from J, the junction contained 4 bases not matched to a gene. CDR3 size: 15 residues. The germline gives CDR1 MDHEN, CDR2 SYDVKM. The CDR3 DNA reads as TGTGCCAGCAGTTCAGCGACAGGGGTGAACACTGAAGCTTTCTTT. As protein: CASSSATGVNTEAFF.

The sample holds one count of this clone. This chain links TRBV10-2 with TRBJ2-3; 8 nucleotides match TRBD2. The CDR3 consists of 15 residues. The V and J ends lost 5 bases and 2 bases, in that order; junction bases with no gene match: 6. The germline gives CDR1 WSHSY, CDR2 SAAADI. The CDR3 here is CASSMLAGSTDTQYF. CDR3 DNA sequence: TGCGCCAGCAGTATGCTAGCGGGTTCCACAGATACGCAGTATTTT.

The rearrangement joins TRBV24-1 to TRBJ2-5, with 7 bases identical to TRBD1. Germline CDR1 reads KGHDR; CDR2 reads SFDVKD. The CDR3 loop spans 14 amino acids. V was clipped by 4 bases and J by 3 bases; unmatched bases: 4. The CDR3 DNA reads as TGTGCCACCAGTGAATCTGACAGGGAAGAGACCCAGTACTTC. This encodes CATSESDREETQYF.